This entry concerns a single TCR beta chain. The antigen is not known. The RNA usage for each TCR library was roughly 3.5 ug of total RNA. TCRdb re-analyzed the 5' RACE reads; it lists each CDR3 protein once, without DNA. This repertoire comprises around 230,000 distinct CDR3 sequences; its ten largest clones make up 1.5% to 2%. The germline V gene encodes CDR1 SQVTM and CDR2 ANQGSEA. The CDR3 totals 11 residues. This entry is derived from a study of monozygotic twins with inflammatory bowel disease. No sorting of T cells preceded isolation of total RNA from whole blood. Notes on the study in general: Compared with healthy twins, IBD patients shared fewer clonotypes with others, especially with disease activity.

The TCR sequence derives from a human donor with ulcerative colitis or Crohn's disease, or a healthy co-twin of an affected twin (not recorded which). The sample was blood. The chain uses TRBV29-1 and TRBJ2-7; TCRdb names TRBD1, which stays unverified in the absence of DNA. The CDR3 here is CSVELGAGQYF.